Many counts were recorded for the clone carrying this TCR beta chain. The antigen remains unidentified. The CDR3 runs to 15 residues. CDR1 and CDR2 (germline): MDHEN, SYDVKM. V shed 5 bases and J 7 bases; nucleotides not matched to a gene: 6. This sample was included in a study of T cells in Graves' hyperthyroidism and ophthalmopathy. Authors of the study amplified TCR beta CDR3 regions from RNA transcripts. HTBI primers drove first-round RT-PCR of the TCR CDR3. A single record per CDR3 protein comes from TCRdb applying MiXCR to the multiplex PCR reads. This sample has about 410,000 distinct CDR3 sequences, with about 14% found just once. Study-wide results and limits: Using 13 V-J features, a model discriminated ophthalmopathy from stable hyperthyroidism. Median prediction lead before ophthalmopathy onset was 6.5 months with the model. Blood held most thyroid clonotypes expanded above 0.001 frequency.

Extraction of PBMCs used 9 to 10 ml of fresh peripheral blood. This chain uses TRBV28 with TRBJ1-6; 9 bases map to TRBD1. The clonotype was recovered from a woman aged 25 to 39 with Graves' ophthalmopathy. The specimen was blood. The CDR3 DNA reads as TGTGCCAGCAGTGACGGGGACAGGGTAAATTCACCCCTCCACTTT. Its protein is CASSDGDRVNSPLHF.